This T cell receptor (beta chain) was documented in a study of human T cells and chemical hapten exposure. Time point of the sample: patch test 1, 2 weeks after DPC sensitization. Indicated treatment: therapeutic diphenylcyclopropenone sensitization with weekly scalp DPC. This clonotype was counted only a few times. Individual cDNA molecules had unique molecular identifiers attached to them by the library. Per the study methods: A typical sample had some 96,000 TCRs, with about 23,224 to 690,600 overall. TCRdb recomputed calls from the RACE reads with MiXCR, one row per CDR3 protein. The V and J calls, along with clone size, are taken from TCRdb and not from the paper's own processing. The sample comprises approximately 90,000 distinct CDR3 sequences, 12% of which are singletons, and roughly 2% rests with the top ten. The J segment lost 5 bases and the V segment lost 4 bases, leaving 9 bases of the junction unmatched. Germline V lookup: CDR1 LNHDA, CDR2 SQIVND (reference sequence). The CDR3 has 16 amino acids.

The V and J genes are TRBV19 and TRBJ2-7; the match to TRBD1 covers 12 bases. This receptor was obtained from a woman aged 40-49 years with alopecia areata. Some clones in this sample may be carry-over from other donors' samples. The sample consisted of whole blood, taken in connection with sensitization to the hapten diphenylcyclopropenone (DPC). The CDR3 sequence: CASSTSSGTGGNEQYF. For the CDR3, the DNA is TGTGCCAGTAGTACCAGCTCCGGGACAGGGGGCAACGAGCAGTACTTC.